These 16 T cell receptor beta chains came from one sample sequenced in a study of cytomegalovirus exposure and HLA in healthy donors. Primers included in the PCR were 60 Vbeta and 13 Jbeta primers. Here immunoSEQ multiplex PCR was the method, and the copy in TCRdb shows in-frame clones only, minus some. The sample yields 110,000 to 150,000 clones, almost 80% seen once. Source material: PBMCs. These receptors were taken from a woman aged 25 to 39 in good health and CMV-seronegative.

This clone was seen a handful of times. Other DNA sequences from this sample encode an identical CDR3 as well. The chain is built from TRBV7-2 and TRBJ2-7; possibly TRBD2 for D (6 bases). Trimming removed 5 bases from V and 3 bases from J, with 14 bases in between. From germline, CDR1 is SGHTA and CDR2 FQGNSA. CDR3 length: 14 amino acids. The CDR3 sequence: CASSPAGPLYEQYF. CDR3 DNA sequence: TGTGCCAGCAGCCCCGCGGGACCTCTCTACGAGCAGTACTTC.

This chain links TRBV4-1 with TRBJ2-5; D might be TRBD1 (7 bases). The CDR3 is 15 amino acids. Per the germline V gene, CDR1 is MGHRA and CDR2 is YSYEKL. Trimming left V 0 bases short and J 6 bases short, with 14 bases between. CDR3 sequence (DNA): TGCGCCAGCAGCCAAGATCAGGGGGGCGTGCAGACCCAGTACTTC. Amino acid sequence: CASSQDQGGVQTQYF.

The V and J genes are TRBV7-6 and TRBJ1-2, with D perhaps TRBD1 (5 bases). Germline lookup yields CDR1 SGHVS and CDR2 FNYEAQ. This CDR3 contains 13 residues. With 3 bases removed from V and 1 base from J, the gap between germline ends came to 6 bases. This CDR3 is CASSLGGNYGYTF. Written as DNA, the CDR3 is TGTGCCAGCAGCTTGGGGGGTAACTATGGCTACACCTTC.

This clone was detected a few times. This chain links TRBV5-4 with TRBJ2-5; the match to TRBD1 covers 8 bases. Germline assignment: CDR1 SGHNT and CDR2 YYREEE (reference sequence). V trimming: 2 bases; J trimming: 2 bases; junction bases outside the gene matches: 5. The CDR3 is 15 residues long. The CDR3 sequence: CASSFDRGSQETQYF. CDR3 coding DNA: TGTGCCAGCAGCTTTGACAGGGGATCTCAAGAGACCCAGTACTTC.

This chain joins TRBV23-1 and TRBJ2-2, with 7 nucleotides matching TRBD2. TRBV23-1 belongs to the ORF category, with a function that is uncertain. This CDR3 contains 18 residues. J lost 1 base, V lost 0 bases, and 8 bases had no gene match. CDR3 DNA sequence: TGCGCCAGCAGTCAATCCAAGCTGGCGGGGGTGAACACCGGGGAGCTGTTTTTT. It is translated as CASSQSKLAGVNTGELFF.

The chain employs TRBV7-9 and TRBJ1-1, with TRBD1 identical over 8 bases. The germline V gene encodes CDR1 SEHNR and CDR2 FQNEAQ (reference sequence). The CDR3 is 14 residues long. With V trimmed by 4 bases and J by 4 bases, 5 bases remained unmatched. Here the CDR3 reads CASSSGTGRTEAFF. CDR3 in DNA: TGTGCCAGCAGCTCCGGGACAGGCCGCACTGAAGCTTTCTTT.

This clone was seen once. This chain links TRBV9 with TRBJ2-7; no firm D call. Germline loops: CDR1 SGDLS, CDR2 YYNGEE. V was pared by 1 base and J by 2 bases, with 7 bases between. The CDR3 is 13 residues long. In DNA, the CDR3 is TGTGCCAGCAGCGTACCCCTCCCCTACGAGCAGTACTTC. This sequence encodes CASSVPLPYEQYF.

Comments on this clone: At one end the junction does not follow the germline gene, possibly because of a read error. The chain has TRBV6-1 and TRBJ2-7; possible D gene TRBD1, 6 bases. CDR3 length equals 13 residues. Germline CDR1 and CDR2: MNHNS and SASEGT. The CDR3 DNA follows: TGTGCCAGCAGTGGGGGGCCCCTACAGGGTGGGAACTTC. Its protein is CASSGGPLQGGNF.

V gene TRBV27 combines with J gene TRBJ2-4; a weak D match, TRBD2 (6 bases). In germline, CDR1 is MNHEY, CDR2 SMNVEV (reference sequence). V gave up 1 base and J gave up 0 bases, with 7 bases separating them. The CDR3 length is 15 residues. The CDR3 reads CASSLWGVAKNIQYF. The DNA for the CDR3 is TGTGCCAGCAGTTTATGGGGGGTAGCCAAAAACATTCAGTACTTC.

The chain recombines TRBV6-6 with TRBJ1-3; no reliable D call. The CDR3 loop spans 14 amino acids. Germline V lookup: CDR1 MNHNY, CDR2 SVGAGI (reference sequence). V lost 5 bases to trimming and J lost 2 bases, with 10 bases between them. This CDR3 is CASSGLGAGNTIYF. The CDR3 DNA reads as TGTGCCAGCAGTGGGCTCGGGGCTGGAAACACCATATATTTT.

The rearrangement uses TRBV5-6 and TRBJ2-7, with D possibly matching TRBD1 (6 bases). The CDR3 length is 13 residues. The germline V gene has CDR1 SGHDT and CDR2 YYEEEE. V was cut by 4 bases and J by 3 bases, with 11 bases left in between. The CDR3 DNA sequence: TGTGCCAGCAGCCCCGGACAGAGCTACGAGCAGTACTTC. Its translation: CASSPGQSYEQYF.

The CDR3 protein is CASMRDGQETQYF. As DNA, the CDR3 is TGTGCCAGCATGCGGGACGGACAAGAGACCCAGTACTTC. The V gene is TRBV5-6, the J gene TRBJ2-5; D is possibly TRBD2 (6 bases). The CDR3 consists of 13 residues. V was trimmed by 6 bases and J by 2 bases, leaving 11 bases between them. The germline V gene encodes CDR1 SGHDT and CDR2 YYEEEE.

The chain joins TRBV9 to TRBJ2-7, with 9 positions matching TRBD2. The junction had 3 bases not matched to a gene; V was cut back by 7 bases and J by 4 bases. The CDR3 has 12 amino acids. Germline CDR1 reads SGDLS; CDR2 reads YYNGEE. The CDR3 is CASGTSSYEQYF. DNA for the CDR3: TGTGCCAGCGGGACTAGCTCTTACGAGCAGTACTTC.

DNA for the CDR3: TGTGCCAGCTCTGGGACTAGCGGAAACACCGGGGAGCTGTTTTTT. This encodes CASSGTSGNTGELFF. The rearrangement joins TRBV5-4 to TRBJ2-2; the match to TRBD2 covers 11 bases. Looked up from germline, CDR1 is SGHNT and CDR2 is YYREEE (reference sequence). The CDR3 sequence is 15 residues long. With 7 bases clipped from V and 2 bases from J, the junction kept 4 bases outside the gene matches.

The chain is built from TRBV6-5 and TRBJ2-3; TRBD2 agrees at 7 bases. The length of the CDR3 is 15 residues. Germline CDR1 and CDR2: MNHEY and SVGAGI. With 0 bases clipped from V and 4 bases from J, the junction kept 4 bases outside the gene matches. The CDR3 DNA reads TGTGCCAGCAGTTACTCTGGACTAGTCGCAGATACGCAGTATTTT. This encodes CASSYSGLVADTQYF.

This clone has only one observation. The chain carries TRBV7-5 and TRBJ1-6; the table's D gene call, TRBD1, was not cross checked with the DNA. TRBV7-5 is a pseudogene segment. This CDR3 has 17 amino acids. CDR3 sequence (DNA): TGTGTCAGAAGCTTAGAGCCTACAGGGTACCATAATTCACCCCTCCACTTT. It codes for CVRSLEPTGYHNSPLHF.